Below, one T cell receptor beta chain is given with its context. Its antigen is not identified. The sample originates from a study of T cell responses to AZD1222 COVID-19 vaccine. Regarding the study as a whole: Sampling captured repertoires only after the peak T cell response. As reported, nearly half of all spike-specific TCRs target variant regions that are unmutated.

Trimming cost V 2 bases and J 1 base, with 3 bases left between them. Looked up from germline, CDR1 is SGHRS and CDR2 is YFSETQ. This CDR3 comprises 12 residues. Sequencing was performed with immunoSEQ multiplex PCR; in TCRdb, only in-frame clones are kept and a portion is missing. The profile covers 150,000 or so clones, with around 93% appearing a single time and 3% to 4% taken by the ten largest. The TCR comes from an adult who received the AZD1222 COVID-19 vaccine. The chain combines TRBV5-1 with TRBJ1-2; D is uncertain. The starting material was peripheral blood, obtained 28 days after the second AZD1222 dose. CDR3 DNA: TGCGCCAGCAGCTTCGATAACTATGGCTACACCTTC. This gives the protein CASSFDNYGYTF.